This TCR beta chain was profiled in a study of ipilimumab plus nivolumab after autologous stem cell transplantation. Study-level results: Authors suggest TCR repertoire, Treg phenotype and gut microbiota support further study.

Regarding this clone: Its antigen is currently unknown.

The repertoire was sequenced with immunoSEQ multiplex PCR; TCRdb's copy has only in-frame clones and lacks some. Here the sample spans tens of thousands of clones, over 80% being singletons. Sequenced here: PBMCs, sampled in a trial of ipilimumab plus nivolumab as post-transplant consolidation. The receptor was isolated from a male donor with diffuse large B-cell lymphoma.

CDR3 in amino acids: CASSLAGARGGQETQYF. The CDR3 coding sequence is TGTGCCAGCAGCTTGGCGGGCGCGCGGGGGGGTCAAGAGACCCAGTACTTC. This sequence joins TRBV5-5 and TRBJ2-5; the match to TRBD2 covers 9 bases. In germline, CDR1 is SGHKS, CDR2 YYEKEE (reference sequence). V was clipped by 0 bases and J by 2 bases; unmatched bases: 8. The CDR3 contains 17 residues.